This TCR beta chain came from a study of T cell repertoires in ileal Crohn's disease. Germline CDR1 and CDR2: MNHEY and SVGAGI. V was trimmed by 5 bases and J by 1 base, leaving 12 bases between them. This CDR3 has 15 amino acids. Regarding time point: neoterminal ileum biopsy at postoperative endoscopy, about 6 months after surgery. Measured with immunoSEQ multiplex PCR; TCRdb has only the in-frame clones, and not every one. The sample lists more than 60,000 clones, less than 90% occurring once. The sequence was obtained from an adult with Crohn's disease. The rearrangement links TRBV6-5 to TRBJ2-4; TRBD2 is a possible D gene (5 bases). The material sequenced was ileal tissue. The CDR3 loop is CASSTSGSAKNIQYF. The DNA for the CDR3 is TGTGCCAGCAGTACCAGCGGTTCCGCCAAAAACATTCAGTACTTC.